This TCR beta chain stems from a study of blood T cell repertoires in COVID-19. Overall study: Acute-phase and convalescent COVID-19 samples originated in the United States, Italy and Spain. Sources were T cells, B-cell-depleted T cells, or PBMCs; the material itself was cDNA or gDNA.

The CDR3 sequence is 14 residues long. With 2 bases removed from V and 3 bases from J, the gap between germline ends came to 7 bases. Germline values: CDR1 LGHNT, CDR2 FRNRAP. In the original workflow: Amplification with reference gene primers provided the estimates of nucleated cell counts. Some clones are missing from TCRdb's copy, which holds only in-frame ones; the method was immunoSEQ multiplex PCR. V, J and clone size reflect that table, while D and trimming were determined from the DNA. The profile shows about 52,000 clones, less than 90% of them singletons. V gene TRBV12-5 combines with J gene TRBJ2-2; D ambiguous. Input material: peripheral blood. This sequence was found in a human donor with active COVID-19. The donor label of this sample is uncertain. The CDR3 spells CASGLFRDTGELFF. The CDR3 DNA reads as TGTGCTAGTGGTTTGTTCCGGGACACCGGGGAGCTGTTTTTT. Combining the CDR3 with reference TRBV12-5 and TRBJ2-2 gives the whole variable domain DARVTQTPRHKVTEMGQEVTMRCQPILGHNTVFWYRQTMMQGLELLAYFRNRAPLDDSGMPKDRFSAEMPDATLATLKIQPSEPRDSAVYFCASGLFRDTGELFFGEGSRLTVL.